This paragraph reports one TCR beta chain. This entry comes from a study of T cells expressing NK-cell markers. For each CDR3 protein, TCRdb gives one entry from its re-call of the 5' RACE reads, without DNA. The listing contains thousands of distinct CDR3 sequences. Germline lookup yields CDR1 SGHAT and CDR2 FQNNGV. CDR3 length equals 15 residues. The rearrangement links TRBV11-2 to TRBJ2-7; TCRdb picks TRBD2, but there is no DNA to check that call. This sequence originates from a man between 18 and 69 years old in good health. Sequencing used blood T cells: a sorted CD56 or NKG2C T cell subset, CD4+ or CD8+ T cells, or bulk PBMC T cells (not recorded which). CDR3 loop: CASSLEAGGPGEQYF.